Below, 13 T cell receptor beta chains from the same sample are listed, as sequenced in a study of CD8+ T cells in alopecia areata. On the basis of CD4, CD8alpha, NKG2D, NKG2ACE and other markers, pooled cutaneous lymph node cells were sorted. Investigators isolated RNA and reverse transcribed it into cDNA to act as the sequencing template. Produced via immunoSEQ multiplex PCR; TCRdb's table is partial and in-frame only. The table records approximately 280,000 clones without singletons, the ten largest covering 1.2%. The sequenced material came from CD4+ T cells sorted from a lymph node. These receptors originate from a C3H/HeJ mouse with alopecia areata. MHC haplotype of the mouse line: H2-k.

As regards this clone: Gene names denote mouse genes. The read terminates 4 residues before the CDR3 end, so the remaining end is supplied by the germline J gene. This sequence joins TRBV1 and TRBJ1-2, with D tentatively TRBD1 (5 bases). Germline V CDR1 and CDR2: NSQYPW, LRSPGD (reference sequence). The CDR3 runs to 15 residues. V was shortened by 0 bases and J by 0 bases, with 8 bases between the two germline ends. The CDR3 sequence: CTCSADSQANSDYTF. Incomplete CDR3 DNA: TGCACCTGCAGTGCAGATTCACAGGCAAACTCC.

This clone came up a few times. This may be a read error: a much more frequent sequence differs by one nucleotide. The genes and germline here are from mouse. The CDR3 spells CASSGQGANSDYTF. The part of the CDR3 DNA that was read is TGTGCCAGCAGTGGACAGGGGGCAAACTCC. J is TRBJ1-2 and V is TRBV19; 10 bases are a match to TRBD1. The read stops 4 residues short of the end of the CDR3; the missing end is completed from the germline J gene. This CDR3 is built from 14 residues. The germline CDR1 and CDR2 sequences are FNHDT and SITEND (reference sequence). V lost 4 bases, J lost 0 bases, and 0 bases stayed unmatched.

This clone appeared a few times. Mouse names are used for the genes. The read stops 3 residues short of the end of the CDR3; the missing end is completed from the germline J gene. J is TRBJ1-6 and V is TRBV1, with 11 bases lining up with TRBD1. TRBJ1-6 is recorded as an ORF, its role being uncertain. CDR3 length: 17 residues. After removal of 2 bases from V and 2 bases from J, the junction contained 2 bases not matched to a gene. Looked up from germline, CDR1 is NSQYPW and CDR2 is LRSPGD (reference sequence). The CDR3 protein is CTCSASGQGAYNSPLYF. The sequenced part of the CDR3 DNA is TGCACCTGCAGTGCATCGGGACAGGGGGCCTATAATTCGCCC.

This clone was seen a few times. Gene names are the mouse ones. The observed sequence ends 4 residues before the CDR3 terminus, with the missing tail filled in from the germline J gene. The genes are TRBV1 and TRBJ2-3; the D gene is possibly TRBD2 (6 bases). The germline CDR1 and CDR2 sequences are NSQYPW and LRSPGD (reference sequence). The CDR3 extends over 17 amino acids. Trimming pared 3 bases from V and 0 bases from J, leaving 16 bases between. The CDR3 bases that were read are TGCACCTGCAGTGCCGCCCTCGGGGGGACTAGTGCAGAA. The encoded protein is CTCSAALGGTSAE. The CDR3 as a whole reads CTCSAALGGTSAETLYF. The full variable domain, completed using reference TRBV1 and TRBJ2-3, is VTLLEQNPRWRLVPRGQAVNLRCILKNSQYPWMSWYQQDLQKQLQWLFTLRSPGDKEVKSLPGADYLATRVTDTELRLQVANMSQGRTLYCTCSAALGGTSAETLYFGSGTRLTVL.

As regards this clone: The gene names given are mouse names. CDR3 bases read: TGTGCCAGCAGTGATGGGCAGGGGGCAGACACA. It yields the protein CASSDGQGADT. The whole CDR3 reads CASSDGQGADTEVFF. This chain uses TRBV13-3 with TRBJ1-1; 8 positions agree with TRBD1. From the germline J gene comes the end of the CDR3, since the read stops 4 residues before it. Trimming took 0 bases from V and 3 from J; bases not matched to a gene: 4. Germline values: CDR1 NNHDY, CDR2 SYVADS. This CDR3 contains 15 residues.

As regards this clone: Mouse gene names and germline throughout. The read terminates 4 residues before the CDR3 end, so the remaining end is supplied by the germline J gene. V gene TRBV1 combines with J gene TRBJ1-2, with D perhaps matching TRBD1 (5 bases). Per germline, CDR1 NSQYPW and CDR2 LRSPGD (reference sequence). The CDR3 has 16 residues. The V and J ends lost 0 bases and 4 bases respectively, with 15 bases between them. The sequenced CDR3 bases are TGCACCTGCAGTGCAGATGGGGGGGGGACGGTCTCC. This encodes CTCSADGGGTVS. The whole CDR3 protein reads CTCSADGGGTVSDYTF.

With respect to this clone: The genes are named according to mouse. The read ends 4 residues early relative to the CDR3; the germline J gene fills the gap. This rearrangement joins TRBV19 to TRBJ2-1; 11 bases are a match to TRBD2. Germline V CDR1 and CDR2: FNHDT, SITEND (reference sequence). This CDR3 is built from 17 residues. With 6 bases clipped from V and 1 base from J, the junction kept 9 bases outside the gene matches. Partial CDR3 DNA: TGTGCCAGCACCCCACCGGGACTGGGGGAGAACTATGCT. This gives the protein CASTPPGLGENYA. The entire CDR3 sequence reads CASTPPGLGENYAEQFF.

This clone was seen a handful of times. Mouse names are used for the genes. The read is 4 residues too short to cover the CDR3 end, so that end is filled in from the germline J gene. Other DNA variants within this sample encode the same CDR3. This chain uses TRBV5 with TRBJ2-2; no reliable D call. The V end was cut by 4 bases, the J end by 0 bases, with 6 bases between. This CDR3 is 14 amino acids long. CDR1 and CDR2 from the germline V gene are LGHNA and YNLKQL (reference sequence). The CDR3 DNA, read in part, is TGTGCCAGCAGCCCTCAGGCAAACACCGGG. Residues: CASSPQANTG. The whole CDR3 sequence reads CASSPQANTGQLYF.

This clone was detected only a few times. The genes and germline here are from mouse. Coverage ceases 4 residues before the CDR3 finishes, and the germline J gene fills in the end. The J gene is TRBJ2-5, the V gene TRBV1; 10 bases agree with TRBD2. Trimming removed 0 bases from V and 1 base from J; junction bases left unmatched: 4. The V gene's germline CDR1 is NSQYPW and CDR2 LRSPGD (reference sequence). This CDR3 has 17 amino acids. CDR3 residues: CTCSADQTGGDQDTQYF. The sequenced CDR3 bases are TGCACCTGCAGTGCAGATCAAACTGGGGGGGACCAAGAC.

Only a few counts were recorded for this clone. All gene names here are mouse names. The read ends 4 residues shy of where the CDR3 ends; the end is completed using the germline J gene. The chain joins TRBV13-2 to TRBJ1-2; TRBD1 might be the D (6 bases). The germline gives CDR1 NNHNN, CDR2 SYGAGS (reference sequence). CDR3 length equals 14 residues. Deletions cut 2 bases from V and 3 bases from J, with 11 bases between. The part of the CDR3 DNA that was read is TGTGCCAGCGGTGAAAACAGGGCGGACTCC. It translates to CASGENRADS. The entire CDR3 is CASGENRADSDYTF.

Note on this clone: Gene names follow the mouse nomenclature. The CDR3 end is not reached by the read, which stops 4 residues before it; the germline J gene fills it in. The chain combines TRBV19 with TRBJ2-1, with 9 bases fitting TRBD1. CDR3 size: 14 residues. CDR1 is FNHDT, CDR2 SITEND, per germline (reference sequence). J gave up 5 bases and V 4 bases, and 4 bases lay outside the gene matches. CDR3 in amino acids: CASSHRDRDAEQFF. The part of the CDR3 DNA that was read is TGTGCCAGCAGTCACCGGGACAGGGATGCT.

There are a few counts of this clone. Each gene name is a mouse one. The read comes to an end 4 residues before the CDR3 does, leaving the germline J gene to fill in the end. The V call is TRBV31, the J call TRBJ2-7; 11 nucleotides line up with TRBD2. This CDR3 contains 14 residues. CDR1 is GKSSPN, CDR2 SITVG, per germline. The chain's CDR3 is CAWSHGTGGYEQYF. Incomplete CDR3 DNA: TGTGCCTGGAGTCACGGGACTGGGGGTTAT.

This clone was picked up a small number of times. These gene names are mouse names. Other nucleotide sequences from this sample produce the same CDR3. Partial CDR3 DNA: TGTGCCAGCAGCTCTGGGGGACAAGAC. Its protein is CASSSGGQD. In full, the CDR3 reads CASSSGGQDTQYF. The genes are TRBV14 and TRBJ2-5, with TRBD2 matching over 7 bases. The sequence runs out 4 residues before the end of the CDR3; the remainder is reconstructed from the germline J gene. With V trimmed by 5 bases and J by 3 bases, 3 bases remained unmatched. CDR3 length: 13 residues. Per germline, CDR1 SGHDT and CDR2 FRDEAV.